This TCR beta chain originates from a study of T cells in Graves' hyperthyroidism and ophthalmopathy. Study-level information: Peripheral blood was acquired at first diagnosis, ahead of any therapy whatsoever. The study, taken as a whole, reports: Through a model of 13 V-J features, ophthalmopathy was separated from stable hyperthyroidism.

Germline V gene data show CDR1 as MGHRA and CDR2 as YSYEKL. V dropped 3 bases and J dropped 4 bases, with 18 bases sitting between them. This CDR3 has 16 amino acids. On the basis of clinical symptoms, serum thyroxine and TRAb, thyroid ultrasound and orbital computed tomography, diagnoses were made. Turning to this clonotype: Its target is not known.

Authors of the study amplified TCR beta CDR3 regions from RNA transcripts. With the HTBI primer set, the TCR CDR3 went through a first round of RT-PCR. In TCRdb, the multiplex PCR reads were re-called with MiXCR into one record per CDR3 protein. The sample records hundreds of thousands of distinct CDR3 sequences, roughly 17% being singletons. Sequencing was done on a sample of blood. This TCR was recovered from a woman between 18 and 29 years old with Graves' ophthalmopathy. The chain recombines TRBV4-1 with TRBJ1-1; D remains ambiguous. CDR3 sequence (DNA): TGCGCCAGCAGCCACCTGAACTCCGCGGGGATCACTGAAGCTTTCTTT. Amino acid sequence: CASSHLNSAGITEAFF.